This entry is about one TCR beta chain. This table comes from immunoSEQ multiplex PCR, and its TCRdb copy is limited to in-frame clones, with some not included. Of some 380,000 clones in the sample, about 90% were seen once. The sample originates from a study of blood T cell repertoires in COVID-19. Overall study context: Acute-phase and convalescent COVID-19 samples originated in the United States, Italy and Spain.

The CDR3 covers 17 residues. The V gene lost 1 base and the J gene lost 6 bases, with 16 bases spanning the gap. Germline V gene data show CDR1 as MNHEY and CDR2 as SMNVEV (reference sequence). The material sequenced was PBMCs or T cells enriched from blood (not recorded which). V and J are TRBV27 and TRBJ1-6; D gene unclear. The sequence was obtained from a man aged 30 to 45 who had recovered from COVID-19. Here the CDR3 reads CASSLFSGNRGNSPLHF. The CDR3 DNA is TGTGCCAGCAGTTTATTCTCGGGAAATCGTGGTAATTCACCCCTCCACTTT.